This T cell receptor beta chain appears in the sequencing data of a study of blood T cell repertoires in COVID-19. Whole-study context: PBMCs, B-cell-depleted T cells, or T cells were the source of the cDNA or gDNA that made up the material.

Germline CDR1 MDHEN, CDR2 SYDVKM. V was pared by 5 bases and J by 0 bases, with 5 bases between. CDR3 length equals 12 residues. Seattle participants joined during active infection and were tracked over time. Sequencing was performed with immunoSEQ multiplex PCR; in TCRdb, only in-frame clones are kept and a portion is missing. The sample carries about 220,000 clones, around 83% recorded once. The V gene is TRBV28, the J gene TRBJ2-7; D is ambiguous. Sample: peripheral blood. The TCR originated in a woman aged 70-85 years with COVID-19, enrolled during active disease. CDR3 in DNA: TGTGCCAGCAGTCTCCCCTCCTACGAGCAGTACTTC. Protein sequence: CASSLPSYEQYF.